This T cell receptor (beta chain) is from a study of cytomegalovirus exposure and HLA in healthy donors. A word on this clone: Its antigen is currently unknown.

This CDR3 is built from 16 residues. Germline CDR1 and CDR2: MNHNS and SASEGT. The V and J ends lost 2 bases and 12 bases, in that order; junction bases with no gene match: 16. Sequencing was performed with immunoSEQ multiplex PCR; in TCRdb, only in-frame clones are kept and a portion is missing. The repertoire holds some 170,000 clones, with more than 75% as singletons. General study results and limits: The classifier was said to identify cytomegalovirus status with high specificity and sensitivity. Later, an analysis found that TCR clusters from the first cohort tended to co-occur in the 120 or so validation repertoires. Rare TCR sequences predominated, though certain public TCRs were found in many donors. Cytomegalovirus-associated TCR beta chains were listed, numbering 164.

The origin of this receptor is a woman aged 25 to 39 in good health and CMV-seronegative. The chain employs TRBV6-1 and TRBJ2-1; TRBD1 matches at 7 bases. The sample taken for sequencing was PBMCs. The CDR3 loop reads CASSESHRGGGLGQFF. In DNA, the CDR3 is TGTGCCAGCAGTGAATCCCACAGGGGTGGCGGCTTGGGGCAGTTCTTC.